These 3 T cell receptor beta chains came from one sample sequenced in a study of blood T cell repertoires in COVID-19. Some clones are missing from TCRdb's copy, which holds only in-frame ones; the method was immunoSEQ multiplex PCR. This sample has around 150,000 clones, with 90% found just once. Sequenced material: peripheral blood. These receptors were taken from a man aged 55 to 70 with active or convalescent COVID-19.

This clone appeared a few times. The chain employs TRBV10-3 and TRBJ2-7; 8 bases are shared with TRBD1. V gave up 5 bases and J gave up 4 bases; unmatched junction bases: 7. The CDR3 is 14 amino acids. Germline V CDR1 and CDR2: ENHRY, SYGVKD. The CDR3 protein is CAISPGQAVYEQYF. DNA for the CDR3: TGTGCCATCAGTCCGGGACAGGCGGTATACGAGCAGTACTTC.

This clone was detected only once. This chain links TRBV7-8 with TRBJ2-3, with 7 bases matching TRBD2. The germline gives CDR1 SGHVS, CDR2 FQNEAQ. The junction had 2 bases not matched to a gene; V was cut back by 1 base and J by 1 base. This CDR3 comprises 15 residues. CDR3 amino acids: CASSLVAGGTDTQYF. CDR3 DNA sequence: TGTGCCAGCAGCTTAGTGGCGGGAGGCACAGATACGCAGTATTTT.

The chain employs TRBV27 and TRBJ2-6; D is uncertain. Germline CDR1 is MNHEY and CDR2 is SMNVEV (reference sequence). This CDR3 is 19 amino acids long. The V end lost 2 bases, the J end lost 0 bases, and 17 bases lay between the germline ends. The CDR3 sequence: CASSLPYPTSNSGANVLTF. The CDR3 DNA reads TGTGCCAGCAGTTTACCCTACCCGACATCCAACTCTGGGGCCAACGTCCTGACTTTC.